This T cell receptor beta chain was found in a study of blood T cell repertoires in COVID-19 (dated by TCRdb to 2020 to 2021). At the level of the whole study: Samples from collaborators originated in the United States, Italy and Spain and spanned both the acute and convalescent phases of COVID-19. The material from the prospective study consisted of cDNA or gDNA derived from T cells, B-cell-depleted T cells, or PBMCs. Sample metadata almost always included a de-identified subject ID, COVID-19 status, age in years and sex. Where available, HLA class I and class II types were taken from metadata supplied by the sample provider and were not determined by assay-based typing. Samples came from the ongoing ImmuneRACE study (first 160 participants) plus 1,254 subjects from 6 global collaborators. Deeply sampled blood TCRbeta repertoires from subjects exposed to, actively infected with, or recovered from COVID-19 were included in the dataset. The repertoires were made available in a free public database intended to serve as a resource for research on the immune response to SARS-CoV-2. Findings and caveats that apply to the study as a whole: The quantity of clinical and demographic metadata differed by source and by participant and was supplied without curation.

Participants in the prospective study were aged about 18 to 100 years, lived in 20 to 25 United States geographic areas, and enrolled through a virtual design. Cohort assignment in the prospective study relied on participant-reported clinical history from a screening survey and a study questionnaire. Recovered participants in ImmuneRACE Cohort 3 were defined as having two consecutive negative NP/OP PCR tests, clearance from a healthcare professional, or resolution of symptoms. In the prospective study, mobile phlebotomists collected whole blood, serum and a nasopharyngeal or oropharyngeal swab from each participant. Prospective study participants could optionally give additional blood draws and questionnaires over an approximately 2-month period. Prospective study blood samples were shipped either frozen or at room temperature before DNA extraction. Comments on this clone: What antigen it recognizes has not been identified. Within one base of it there is no much larger clone, and no base qualities were kept.

TCRbeta CDR3 regions were amplified from genomic DNA by means of the immunoSEQ Assay, a bias-controlled multiplex PCR. The authors' pipeline ran thus. Nucleated cell counts per sample were estimated from amplification of reference gene primers within the assay. Sequence reads were collapsed and filtered to measure the absolute abundance of every unique TCRbeta CDR3 rearrangement. For each sample, productive Simpson clonality was calculated by taking the square root of Simpson's diversity index across productive rearrangements. TCRdb holds this immuneACCESS table with in-frame rearrangements only. Some clones are missing; in checked studies, unresolved V genes explain under half, and the rest has no known cause. V, J and clone size are taken as reported in that table, and D and trimming were inferred from the DNA itself. Recorded for this sample are under 300,000 clones; approximately 90% of them occurred a single time. The ten top clones hold roughly 2.5% of the sample.

V is reduced by 0 bases and J by 7 bases, leaving a spacing of 6 bases between them. From the cysteine up to the phenylalanine, the CDR3 has a length of 13 residues. The DNA shown is the 39-base CDR3, in frame from base 1. The germline V gene encodes CDR1 MRHNA and CDR2 SNTAGT. The source is a woman younger than 30 who had recovered from COVID-19. The sequence joins TRBV6-4 to TRBJ1-4; a tentative D call is TRBD1 (5 bases match). Input material: PBMCs or T cells enriched from blood (not recorded which). Here the CDR3 is given as CASSDSQGEKLFF. The sequenced DNA: TGTGCCAGCAGTGACTCGCAGGGTGAAAAACTGTTTTTT.